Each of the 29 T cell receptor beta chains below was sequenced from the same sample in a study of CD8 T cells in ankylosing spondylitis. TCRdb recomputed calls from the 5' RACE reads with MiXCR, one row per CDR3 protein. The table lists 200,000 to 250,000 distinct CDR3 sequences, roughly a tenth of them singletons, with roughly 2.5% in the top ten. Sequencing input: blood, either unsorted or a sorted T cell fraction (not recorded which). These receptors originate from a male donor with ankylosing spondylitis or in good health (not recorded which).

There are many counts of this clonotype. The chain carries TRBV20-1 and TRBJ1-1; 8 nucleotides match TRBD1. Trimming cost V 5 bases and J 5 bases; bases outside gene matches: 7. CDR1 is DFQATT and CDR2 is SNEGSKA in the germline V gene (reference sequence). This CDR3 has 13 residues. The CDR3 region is CSAPRTGWTEAFF. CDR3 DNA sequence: TGCAGTGCTCCCCGGACAGGGTGGACTGAAGCTTTCTTT.

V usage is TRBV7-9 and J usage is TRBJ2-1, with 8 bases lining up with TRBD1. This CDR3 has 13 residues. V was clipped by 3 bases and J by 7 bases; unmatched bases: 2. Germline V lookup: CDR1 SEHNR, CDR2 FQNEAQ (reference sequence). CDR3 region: CASSFDRGNEQFF. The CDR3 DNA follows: TGTGCCAGCAGCTTCGACAGGGGTAATGAGCAGTTCTTC.

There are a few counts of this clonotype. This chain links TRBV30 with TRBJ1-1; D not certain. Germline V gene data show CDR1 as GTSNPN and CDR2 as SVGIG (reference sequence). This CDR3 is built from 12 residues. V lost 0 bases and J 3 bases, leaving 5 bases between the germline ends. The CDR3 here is CAWSVSDTEAFF. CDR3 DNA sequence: TGTGCCTGGAGTGTTTCGGACACTGAAGCTTTCTTT.

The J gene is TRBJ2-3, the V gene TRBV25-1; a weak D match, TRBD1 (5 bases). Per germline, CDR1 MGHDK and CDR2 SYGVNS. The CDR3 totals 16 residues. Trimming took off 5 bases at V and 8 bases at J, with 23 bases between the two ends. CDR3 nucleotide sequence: TGTGCCAGCAGTTCAAACTCAGGGTTAAGCCCAGGTACGCAGTATTTT. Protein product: CASSSNSGLSPGTQYF.

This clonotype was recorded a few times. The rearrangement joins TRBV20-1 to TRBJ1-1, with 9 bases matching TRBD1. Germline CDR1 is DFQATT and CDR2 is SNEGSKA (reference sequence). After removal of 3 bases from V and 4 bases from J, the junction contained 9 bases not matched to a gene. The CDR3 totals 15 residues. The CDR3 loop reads CSARPGDRVSTEAFF. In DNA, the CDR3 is TGCAGTGCTAGGCCTGGGGACAGGGTGTCCACTGAAGCTTTCTTT.

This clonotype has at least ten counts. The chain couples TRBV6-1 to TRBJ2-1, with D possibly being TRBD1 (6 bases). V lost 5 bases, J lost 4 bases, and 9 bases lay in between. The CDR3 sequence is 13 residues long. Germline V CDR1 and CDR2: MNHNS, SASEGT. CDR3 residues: CASSRGQYNEQFF. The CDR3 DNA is TGTGCCAGCAGTCGCGGACAGTACAATGAGCAGTTCTTC.

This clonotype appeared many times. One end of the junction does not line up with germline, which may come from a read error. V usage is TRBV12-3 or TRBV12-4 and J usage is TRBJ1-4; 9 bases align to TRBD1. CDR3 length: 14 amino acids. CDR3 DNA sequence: TGCGCCAGCAGCTTGGGACAGGGTAATGAAAAACTGTTTTTT. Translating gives CASSLGQGNEKLFF.

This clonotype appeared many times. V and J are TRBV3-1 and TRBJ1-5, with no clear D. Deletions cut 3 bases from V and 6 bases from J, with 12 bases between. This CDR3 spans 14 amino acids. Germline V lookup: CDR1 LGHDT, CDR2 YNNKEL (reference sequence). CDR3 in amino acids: CASSHRGSGQPQHF. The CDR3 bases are TGTGCCAGCAGCCACCGCGGGTCGGGTCAGCCCCAGCATTTT.

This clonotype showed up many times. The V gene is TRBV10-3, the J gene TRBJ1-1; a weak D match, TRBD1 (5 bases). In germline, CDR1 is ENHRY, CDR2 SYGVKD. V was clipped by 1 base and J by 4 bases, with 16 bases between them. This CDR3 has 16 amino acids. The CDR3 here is CAISEYVSGSGTEAFF. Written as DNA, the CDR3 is TGTGCCATCAGTGAGTACGTTTCAGGGTCCGGCACTGAAGCTTTCTTT.

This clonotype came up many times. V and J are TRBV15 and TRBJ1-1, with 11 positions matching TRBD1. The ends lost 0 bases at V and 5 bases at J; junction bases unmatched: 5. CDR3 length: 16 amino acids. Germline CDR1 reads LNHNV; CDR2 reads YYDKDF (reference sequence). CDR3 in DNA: TGTGCCACCAGCAGAGAACGGACAGGGGGCTTTACTGAAGCTTTCTTT. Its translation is CATSRERTGGFTEAFF.

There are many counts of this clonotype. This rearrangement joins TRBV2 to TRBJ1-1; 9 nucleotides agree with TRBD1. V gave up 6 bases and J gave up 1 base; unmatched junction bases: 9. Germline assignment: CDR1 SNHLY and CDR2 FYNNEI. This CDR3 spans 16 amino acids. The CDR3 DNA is TGTGCCAGCAGCTTGGACAGGGGTATTAAGAACACTGAAGCTTTCTTT. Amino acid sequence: CASSLDRGIKNTEAFF.

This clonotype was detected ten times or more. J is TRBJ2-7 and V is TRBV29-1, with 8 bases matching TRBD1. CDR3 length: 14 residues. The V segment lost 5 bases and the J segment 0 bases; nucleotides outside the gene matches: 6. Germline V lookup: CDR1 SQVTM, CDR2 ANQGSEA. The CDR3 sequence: CSVLDRGSSYEQYF. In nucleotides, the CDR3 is TGCAGCGTTCTTGACAGGGGAAGCTCCTACGAGCAGTACTTC.

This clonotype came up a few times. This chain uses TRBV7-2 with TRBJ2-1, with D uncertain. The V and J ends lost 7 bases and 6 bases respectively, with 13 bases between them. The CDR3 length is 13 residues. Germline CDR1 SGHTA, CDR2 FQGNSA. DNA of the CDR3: TGTGCCAGCACCCTTAGGGCGGTCAATGAGCAGTTCTTC. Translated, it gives CASTLRAVNEQFF. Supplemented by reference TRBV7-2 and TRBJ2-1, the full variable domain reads GAGVSQSPSNKVTEKGKDVELRCDPISGHTALYWYRQSLGQGLEFLIYFQGNSAPDKSGLPSDRFSAERTGGSVSTLTIQRTQQEDSAVYLCASTLRAVNEQFFGPGTRLTVL.

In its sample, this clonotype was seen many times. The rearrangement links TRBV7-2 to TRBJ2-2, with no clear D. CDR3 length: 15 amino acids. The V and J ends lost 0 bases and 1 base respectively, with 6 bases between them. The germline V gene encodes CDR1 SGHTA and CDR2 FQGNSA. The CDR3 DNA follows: TGTGCCAGCAGCTTAGCACGGCTGAACACCGGGGAGCTGTTTTTT. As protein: CASSLARLNTGELFF. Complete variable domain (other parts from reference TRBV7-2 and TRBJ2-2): GAGVSQSPSNKVTEKGKDVELRCDPISGHTALYWYRQSLGQGLEFLIYFQGNSAPDKSGLPSDRFSAERTGGSVSTLTIQRTQQEDSAVYLCASSLARLNTGELFFGEGSRLTVL.

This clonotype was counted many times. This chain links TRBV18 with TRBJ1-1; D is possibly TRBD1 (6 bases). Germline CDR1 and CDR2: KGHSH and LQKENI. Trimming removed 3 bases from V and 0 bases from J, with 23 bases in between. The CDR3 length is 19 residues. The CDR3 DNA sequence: TGTGCCAGCTCACCTATTCTCCAGGGGTATTCTTCCCTGAACACTGAAGCTTTCTTT. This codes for CASSPILQGYSSLNTEAFF.

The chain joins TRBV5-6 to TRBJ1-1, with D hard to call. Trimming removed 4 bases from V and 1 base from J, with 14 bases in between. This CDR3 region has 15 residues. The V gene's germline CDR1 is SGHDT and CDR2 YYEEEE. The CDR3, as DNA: TGTGCCAGCAGCCCCCGTGATACTCAGAACACTGAAGCTTTCTTT. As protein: CASSPRDTQNTEAFF. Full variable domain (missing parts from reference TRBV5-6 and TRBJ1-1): DAGVTQSPTHLIKTRGQQVTLRCSPKSGHDTVSWYQQALGQGPQFIFQYYEEEERQRGNFPDRFSGHQFPNYSSELNVNALLLGDSALYLCASSPRDTQNTEAFFGQGTRLTVV.

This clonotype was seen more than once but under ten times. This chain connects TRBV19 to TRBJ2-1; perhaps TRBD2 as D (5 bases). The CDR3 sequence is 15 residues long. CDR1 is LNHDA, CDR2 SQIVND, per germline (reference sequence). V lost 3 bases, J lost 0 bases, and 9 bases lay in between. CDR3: CASSIASGSYNEQFF. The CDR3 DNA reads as TGTGCCAGTAGTATTGCCAGCGGCTCCTACAATGAGCAGTTCTTC.

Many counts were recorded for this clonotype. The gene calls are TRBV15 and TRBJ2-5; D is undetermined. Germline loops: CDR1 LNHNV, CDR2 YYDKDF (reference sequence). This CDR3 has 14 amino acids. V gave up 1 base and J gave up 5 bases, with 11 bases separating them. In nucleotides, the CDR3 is TGTGCCACCAGCAGAGGAGGCGTTCAGGAGACCCAGTACTTC. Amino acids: CATSRGGVQETQYF.

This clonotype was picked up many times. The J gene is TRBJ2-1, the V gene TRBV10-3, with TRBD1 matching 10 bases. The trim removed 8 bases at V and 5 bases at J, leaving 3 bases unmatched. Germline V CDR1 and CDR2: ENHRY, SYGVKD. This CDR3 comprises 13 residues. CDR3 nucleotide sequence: TGTGCCATCGGGGACAGGGGAGACAATGAGCAGTTCTTC. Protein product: CAIGDRGDNEQFF.

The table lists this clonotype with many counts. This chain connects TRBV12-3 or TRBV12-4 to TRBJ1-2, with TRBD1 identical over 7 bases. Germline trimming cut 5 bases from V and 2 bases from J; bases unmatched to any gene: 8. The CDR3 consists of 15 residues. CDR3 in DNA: TGTGCCAGCAGTCTAAGGGACAGATCAAACTATGGCTACACCTTC. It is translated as CASSLRDRSNYGYTF.

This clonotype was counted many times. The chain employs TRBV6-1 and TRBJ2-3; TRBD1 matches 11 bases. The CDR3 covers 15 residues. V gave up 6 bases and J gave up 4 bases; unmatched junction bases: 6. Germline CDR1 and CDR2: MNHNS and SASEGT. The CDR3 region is CASSRDRGFADTQYF. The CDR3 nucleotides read TGTGCCAGCAGCCGGGACAGGGGGTTTGCAGATACGCAGTATTTT.

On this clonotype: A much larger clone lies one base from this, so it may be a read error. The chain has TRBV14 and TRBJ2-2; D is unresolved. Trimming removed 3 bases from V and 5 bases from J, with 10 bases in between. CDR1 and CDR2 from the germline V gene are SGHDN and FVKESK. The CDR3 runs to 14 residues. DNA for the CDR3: TGTGCCAGCAGCCATCCGGTGGAGACCGGGGAGCTGTTTTTT. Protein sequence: CASSHPVETGELFF.

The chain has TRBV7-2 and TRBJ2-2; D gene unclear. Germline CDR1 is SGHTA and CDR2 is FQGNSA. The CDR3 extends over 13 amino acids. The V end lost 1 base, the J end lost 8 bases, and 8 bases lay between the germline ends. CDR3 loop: CASSLEGLGELFF. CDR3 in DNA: TGTGCCAGCAGCTTAGAAGGCTTGGGGGAGCTGTTTTTT.

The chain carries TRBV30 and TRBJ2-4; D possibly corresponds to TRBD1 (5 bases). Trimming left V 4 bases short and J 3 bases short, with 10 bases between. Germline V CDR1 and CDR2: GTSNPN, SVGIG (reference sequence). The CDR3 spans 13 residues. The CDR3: CAWTQGGKNIQYF. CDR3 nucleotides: TGTGCCTGGACCCAGGGTGGCAAAAACATTCAGTACTTC.

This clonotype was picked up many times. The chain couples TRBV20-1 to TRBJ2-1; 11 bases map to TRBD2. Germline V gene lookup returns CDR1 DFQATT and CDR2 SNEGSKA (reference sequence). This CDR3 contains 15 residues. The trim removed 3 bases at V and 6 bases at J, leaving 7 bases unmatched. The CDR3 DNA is TGCAGTGCTAGTACTAGCGGGAGCATAGGCAATGAGCAGTTCTTC. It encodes CSASTSGSIGNEQFF.

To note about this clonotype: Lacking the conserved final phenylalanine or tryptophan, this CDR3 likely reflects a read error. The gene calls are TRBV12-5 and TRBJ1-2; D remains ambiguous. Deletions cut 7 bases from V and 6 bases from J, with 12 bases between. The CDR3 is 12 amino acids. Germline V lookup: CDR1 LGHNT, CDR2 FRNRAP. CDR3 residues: CASVYGLNGYTS. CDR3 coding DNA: TGTGCTAGTGTTTATGGGTTAAATGGCTACACCTCC.

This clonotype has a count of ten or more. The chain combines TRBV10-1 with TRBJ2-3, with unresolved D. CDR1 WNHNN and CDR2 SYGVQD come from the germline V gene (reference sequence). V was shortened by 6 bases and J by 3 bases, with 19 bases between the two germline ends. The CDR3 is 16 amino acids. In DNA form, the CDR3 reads TGCGCCAGCAGCCCCCAGACCCCCTTGGGAACAGATACGCAGTATTTT. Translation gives CASSPQTPLGTDTQYF.

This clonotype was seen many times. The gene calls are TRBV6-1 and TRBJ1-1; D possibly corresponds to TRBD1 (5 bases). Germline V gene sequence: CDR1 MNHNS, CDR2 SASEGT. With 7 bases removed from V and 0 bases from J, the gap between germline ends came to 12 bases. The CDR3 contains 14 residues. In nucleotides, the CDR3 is TGTGCCAGCACGGTCGACAGATTGAACACTGAAGCTTTCTTT. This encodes CASTVDRLNTEAFF.

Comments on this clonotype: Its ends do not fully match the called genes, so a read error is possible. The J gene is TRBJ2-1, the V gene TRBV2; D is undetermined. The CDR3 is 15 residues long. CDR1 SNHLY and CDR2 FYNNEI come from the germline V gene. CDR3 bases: TGTGCCGGCAGTGGATTTAGCCGCTCCTACAATGAGCAGTTCTTC. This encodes CAGSGFSRSYNEQFF.